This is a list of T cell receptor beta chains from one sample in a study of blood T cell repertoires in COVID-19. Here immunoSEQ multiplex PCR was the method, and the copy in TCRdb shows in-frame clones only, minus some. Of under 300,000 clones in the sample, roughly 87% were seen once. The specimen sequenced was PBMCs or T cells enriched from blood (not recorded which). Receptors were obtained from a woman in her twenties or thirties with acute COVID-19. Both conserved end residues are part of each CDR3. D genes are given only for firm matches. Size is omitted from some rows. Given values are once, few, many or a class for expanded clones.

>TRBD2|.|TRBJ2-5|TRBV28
TGTGCCAGCAGTTTTCGTCCGGGACTAGCGGGAGCAGAGACCCAGTACTTC
CASSFRPGLAGAETQYF
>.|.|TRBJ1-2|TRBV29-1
TGCAGCGGTCGGGAGCCGGATGGCTACACCTTC
CSGREPDGYTF
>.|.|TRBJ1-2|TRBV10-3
TGTGCCATCAGGGCTCAGGAACGTTTGTCCCTTGGCTACACCTTC
CAIRAQERLSLGYTF
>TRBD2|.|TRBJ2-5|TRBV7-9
TGTGCCAGCAGCTTACTAGCGGGGGGCCAAGAGACCCAGTACTTC
CASSLLAGGQETQYF
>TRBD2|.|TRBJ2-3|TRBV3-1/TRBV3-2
TGTGCCAGCAGCCAAGAGGTCCCTGGACTAGCGGTCGGCACAGATACGCAGTATTTT
CASSQEVPGLAVGTDTQYF
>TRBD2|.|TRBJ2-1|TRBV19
TGTGCCAGTAGCCGAACTACTAGCGGGGGGTCACCTAGCTCCTACAATGAGCAGTTCTTC
CASSRTTSGGSPSSYNEQFF
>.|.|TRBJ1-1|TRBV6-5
TGTGCCAGCAGTACCGGGGGGATCACTGAAGCTTTCTTT
CASSTGGITEAFF
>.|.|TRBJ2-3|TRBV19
TGTGCCAGTAGTATAACGGTGACAGGAGCTGGAGATACGCAGTATTTT
CASSITVTGAGDTQYF
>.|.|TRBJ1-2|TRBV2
TGTGCCAGCAGTAACAGGGATCCTAACTATGGCTACACCTTC
CASSNRDPNYGYTF
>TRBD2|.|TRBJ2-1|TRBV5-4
TGTGCCAGCAGCTTTGCGGGGGGGGACAATGAGCAGTTCTTC
CASSFAGGDNEQFF
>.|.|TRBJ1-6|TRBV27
TGTGCCAGCAGCCTGACAGAGTATAGTTCACCCCTCCACTTT
CASSLTEYSSPLHF
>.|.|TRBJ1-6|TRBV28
TGTGCCAGCAGTCAGTATCAAGTTAGGGGTTCACCCCTCCACTTT
CASSQYQVRGSPLHF
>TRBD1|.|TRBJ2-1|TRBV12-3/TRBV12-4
TGTGCCACCTCGGGACAGGGGGACAATGAGCAGTTCTTC
CATSGQGDNEQFF
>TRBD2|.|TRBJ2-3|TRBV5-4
TGTGCCAGCAGCTTTAGCGGGGGGGCCCCAGATACGCAGTATTTT
CASSFSGGAPDTQYF
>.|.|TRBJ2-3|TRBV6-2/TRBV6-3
TGTGCCAGCAGTTACCCACTTAGAGGGGGTGAAACAGATACGCAGTATTTT
CASSYPLRGGETDTQYF
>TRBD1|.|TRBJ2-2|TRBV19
TGTGCCAGTACCGCGACAGGGTTTTCCACCGGGGAGCTGTTTTTT
CASTATGFSTGELFF
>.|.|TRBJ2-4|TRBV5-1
TGCGCCAGCAGCTTGGAACAGCCTAAAAACATTCAGTACTTC
CASSLEQPKNIQYF
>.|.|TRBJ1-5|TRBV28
TGTGCCAGCACCCAAGCGGGAGGGCCTAGCAATCAGCCCCAGCATTTT
CASTQAGGPSNQPQHF
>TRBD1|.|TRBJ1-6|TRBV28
TGTGCCAGCACCTGGGGACAGCACGGGAGCTCCTATAATTCACCCCTCCACTTT
CASTWGQHGSSYNSPLHF
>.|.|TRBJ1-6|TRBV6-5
TGTGCCAGCAGCTACGTTCAGGGAGGGGAGAATTCACCCCTCCACTTT
CASSYVQGGENSPLHF
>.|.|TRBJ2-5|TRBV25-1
TGTGCCAGCAGTGGTGGGACGGGGGTTAGGCATTCAAAGACCCAGTACTTC
CASSGGTGVRHSKTQYF
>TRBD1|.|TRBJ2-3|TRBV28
TGTGCCACCACAGGGGACATCTACACAGATACGCAGTATTTT
CATTGDIYTDTQYF
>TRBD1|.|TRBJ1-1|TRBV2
TGTGCCAGCAGAGACAGGGTGGAAACTTTCTTT
CASRDRVETFF
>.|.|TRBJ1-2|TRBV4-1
TGCGCCAGCAGCCAAGACCCCACCTTCGAGAACTATGGCTACACCTTC
CASSQDPTFENYGYTF
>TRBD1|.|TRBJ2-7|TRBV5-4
TGTGCCAGCAGCTCGCCAGGGGGCTCCTACGAGCAGTACTTC
CASSSPGGSYEQYF
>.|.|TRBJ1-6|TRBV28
TGTGCCAGCAGTTGGACAGTAGCCAATTCACCCCTCCACTTT
CASSWTVANSPLHF
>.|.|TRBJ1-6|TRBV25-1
TGTGCCAGCAGTGGGACTGGAAATTCACCCCTCCACTTT
CASSGTGNSPLHF
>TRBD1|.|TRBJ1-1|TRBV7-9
TGTGCCAGCAGCCCCCCAGGGGGACAGCAGAAGCGGTATGAAGCTTTCTTT
CASSPPGGQQKRYEAFF
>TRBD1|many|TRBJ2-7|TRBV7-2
TGTGCCAGCAGAGGGGACAGGGATCACGAGCAGTACTTC
CASRGDRDHEQYF
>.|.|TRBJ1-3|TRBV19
TGTGCCAGTAGTATTGAGCCCATTGGAAACACCATATATTTT
CASSIEPIGNTIYF
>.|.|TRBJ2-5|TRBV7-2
TGTGCCAGCAGCTCGAGGGGGAGAGGACAAGAGACCCAGTACTTC
CASSSRGRGQETQYF
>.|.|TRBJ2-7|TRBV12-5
TGTGCTAGTGGTTTTGGAGGAATCGGCGAGCAGTACTTC
CASGFGGIGEQYF
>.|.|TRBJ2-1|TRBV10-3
TGTGCCATCAGTGACGCGGGGCGACGAACCTACAATGAGCAGTTCTTC
CAISDAGRRTYNEQFF
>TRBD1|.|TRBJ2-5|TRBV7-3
TGTGCCAGCAGCTTAGGGACAGGGGGTATCCAGTACTTC
CASSLGTGGIQYF
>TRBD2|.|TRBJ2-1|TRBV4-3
TGCGCCAGCAGCCAAGATCTCGCGGGAGGGTACAATGAGCAGTTCTTC
CASSQDLAGGYNEQFF
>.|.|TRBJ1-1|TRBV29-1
TGCAGCGTTGGCCGGGGCACTGAAGCTTTCTTT
CSVGRGTEAFF
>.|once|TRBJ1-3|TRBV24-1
TGTGCCACCAGTGATTTTAAAAACCTGGAAAGCGACTACTCTGGAAACACCATATATTTT
CATSDFKNLESDYSGNTIYF
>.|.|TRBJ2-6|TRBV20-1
TGCAGTGCTAGTTGGCAGGGGCCGGCCAACGTCCTGACTTTC
CSASWQGPANVLTF
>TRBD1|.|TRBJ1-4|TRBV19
TGTGCCAGTAGTACCCCGAGGGGACAGGGAAGAGAAAAACTGTTTTTT
CASSTPRGQGREKLFF
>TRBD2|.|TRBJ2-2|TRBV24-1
TGTGCCACCAGTGATTCCCAGCGGGAGACCGGGGAGCTGTTTTTT
CATSDSQRETGELFF
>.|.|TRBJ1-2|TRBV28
TGTGCCAGCAGTCTTCTGAACTATGGCTACACCTTC
CASSLLNYGYTF
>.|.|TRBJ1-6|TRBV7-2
TGTGCCAGCAGCCCCAGGACAGTACATAATTCACCCCTCCACTTT
CASSPRTVHNSPLHF
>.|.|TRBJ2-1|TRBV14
TGTGCCAGCAGCCAGAGCGACGGGGGACCCCTCTACAATGAGCAGTTCTTC
CASSQSDGGPLYNEQFF
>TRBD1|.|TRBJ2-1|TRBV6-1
TGTGCCAGCAGTGAAAGGACAGGGGGCGTGCCAAACCGGGACAATGAGCAGTTCTTC
CASSERTGGVPNRDNEQFF
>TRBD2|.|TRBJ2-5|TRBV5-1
TGCGCCAGCAGTACCTCCGGGACTACCAACCAAGAGACCCAGTACTTC
CASSTSGTTNQETQYF
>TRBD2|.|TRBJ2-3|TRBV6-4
TGTGCCAGCAGTGACTCAGCGGGAGCAGATACGCAGTATTTT
CASSDSAGADTQYF
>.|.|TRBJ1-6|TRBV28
TGTGCCAGCACCACGGGGGGCCTCATGGGATCACCCCTCCACTTT
CASTTGGLMGSPLHF
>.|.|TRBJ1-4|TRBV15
TGTGCCACCAGCAGAGAAGGAGAAACTAATGAAAAACTGTTTTTT
CATSREGETNEKLFF
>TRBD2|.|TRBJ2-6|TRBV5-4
TGTGCCAGCAGCTTGGGTCCTAGCGGGAGTCAGACTGGGGCCAACGTCCTGACTTTC
CASSLGPSGSQTGANVLTF
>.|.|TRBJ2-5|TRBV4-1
TGCGCCAGCAGCCTGCAGGGGACCGAGACCCAGTACTTC
CASSLQGTETQYF
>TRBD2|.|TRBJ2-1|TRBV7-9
TGTGCCAGCAGCCCCTATAGCGGGACATACAATGAGCAGTTCTTC
CASSPYSGTYNEQFF
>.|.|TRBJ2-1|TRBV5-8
TGTGCCAGCAGCCCCGATGGGGGGTATGAGCAGTTCTTC
CASSPDGGYEQFF
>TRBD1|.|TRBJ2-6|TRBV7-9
TGTGCCAGCAGCTACCCCCGGGACAGGGGGCATTCTGGGGCCAACGTCCTGACTTTC
CASSYPRDRGHSGANVLTF
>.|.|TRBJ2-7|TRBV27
TGTGCCAGCAGTTATAGTTCAAATGATTGGCAGTACTTC
CASSYSSNDWQYF
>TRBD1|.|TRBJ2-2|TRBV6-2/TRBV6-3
TGTGCCAGCAGTTCATCCGGACAGGGGAGGACCGGGGAGCTGTTTTTT
CASSSSGQGRTGELFF
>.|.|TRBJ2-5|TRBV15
TGTGCCACCAGCAGATGGAGAGACAGAGAGACCCAGTACTTC
CATSRWRDRETQYF
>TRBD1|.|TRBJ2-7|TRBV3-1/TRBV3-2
TGTGCCAGCAGCGGCCGGGACAGGGGGTTAGAGTACTTC
CASSGRDRGLEYF
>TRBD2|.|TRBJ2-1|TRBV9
TGTGCCAGCAGCGTAGCCGTCGCTAGCGGGGGAAGGCATGAGCAGTTCTTC
CASSVAVASGGRHEQFF
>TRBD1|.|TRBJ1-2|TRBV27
TGTGCCAGCAGCCCTGACAGGGGGCAAGGCTACACCTTC
CASSPDRGQGYTF
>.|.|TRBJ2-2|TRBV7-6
TGTGCCAGCAGCTGGGGTGGAGGGGCGAACACCGGGGAGCTGTTTTTT
CASSWGGGANTGELFF